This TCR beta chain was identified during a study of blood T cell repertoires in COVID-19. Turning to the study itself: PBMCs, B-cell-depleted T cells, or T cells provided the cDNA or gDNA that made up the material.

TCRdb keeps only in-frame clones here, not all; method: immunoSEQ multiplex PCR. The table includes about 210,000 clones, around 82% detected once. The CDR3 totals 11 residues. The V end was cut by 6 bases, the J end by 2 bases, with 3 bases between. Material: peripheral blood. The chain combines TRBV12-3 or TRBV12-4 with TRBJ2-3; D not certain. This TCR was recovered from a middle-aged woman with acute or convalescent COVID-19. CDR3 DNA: TGTGCCAGCAGCATCACAGATACGCAGTATTTT. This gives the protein CASSITDTQYF.